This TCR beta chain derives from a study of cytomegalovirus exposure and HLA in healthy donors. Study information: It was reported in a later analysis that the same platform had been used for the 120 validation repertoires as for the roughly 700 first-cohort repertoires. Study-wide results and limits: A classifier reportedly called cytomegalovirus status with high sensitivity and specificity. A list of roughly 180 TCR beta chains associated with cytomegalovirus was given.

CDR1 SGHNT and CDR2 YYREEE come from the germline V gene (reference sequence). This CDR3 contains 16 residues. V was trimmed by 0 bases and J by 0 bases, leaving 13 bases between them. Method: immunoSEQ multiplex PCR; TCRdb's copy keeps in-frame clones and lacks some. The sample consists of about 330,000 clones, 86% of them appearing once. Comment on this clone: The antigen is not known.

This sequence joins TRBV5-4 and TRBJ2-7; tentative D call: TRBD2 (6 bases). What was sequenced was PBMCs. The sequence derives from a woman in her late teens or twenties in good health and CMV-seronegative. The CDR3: CASSLAAGGSSYEQYF. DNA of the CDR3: TGTGCCAGCAGCTTGGCGGCCGGAGGGTCCTCCTACGAGCAGTACTTC.